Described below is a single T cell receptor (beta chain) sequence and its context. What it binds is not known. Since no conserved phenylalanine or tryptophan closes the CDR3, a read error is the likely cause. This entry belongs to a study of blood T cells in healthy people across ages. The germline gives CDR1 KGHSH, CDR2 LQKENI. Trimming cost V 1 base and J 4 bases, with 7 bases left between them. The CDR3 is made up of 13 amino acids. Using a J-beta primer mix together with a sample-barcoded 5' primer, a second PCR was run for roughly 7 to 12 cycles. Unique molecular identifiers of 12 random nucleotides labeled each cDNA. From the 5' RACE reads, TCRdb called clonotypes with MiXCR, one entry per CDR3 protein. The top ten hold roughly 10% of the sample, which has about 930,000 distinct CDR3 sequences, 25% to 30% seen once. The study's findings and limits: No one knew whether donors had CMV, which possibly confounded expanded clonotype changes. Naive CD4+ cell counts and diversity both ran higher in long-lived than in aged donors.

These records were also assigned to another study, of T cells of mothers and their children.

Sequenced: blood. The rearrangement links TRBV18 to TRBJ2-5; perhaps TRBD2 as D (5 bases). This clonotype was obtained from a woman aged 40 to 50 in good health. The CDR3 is CASSPRGPETQYV. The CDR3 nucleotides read TGTGCCAGCTCACCACGAGGGCCAGAGACCCAGTACGTC.